Each of the 14 T cell receptor beta chains below was sequenced from the same sample in a study of CD8 T cells in ankylosing spondylitis. Regarding the study as a whole: Ankylosing spondylitis blood appeared to be characterized by a TCR beta motif of several highly homologous variants.

Each CDR3 protein gets one entry after TCRdb re-called the 5' RACE reads with MiXCR. The sample has some 840,000 distinct CDR3 sequences, around 11% seen once; the top ten hold 0.51%. These receptors have no known antigen. Sequencing was done on a sample of blood, either unsorted or a sorted T cell fraction (not recorded which). These TCRs come from a male donor with ankylosing spondylitis.

This clonotype turned up a few times. V is TRBV20-1 and J is TRBJ1-5; no clear D gene. Looked up from germline, CDR1 is DFQATT and CDR2 is SNEGSKA (reference sequence). The length of the CDR3 is 12 residues. V was shortened by 2 bases and J by 4 bases, with 6 bases between the two germline ends. The CDR3 bases are TGCAGTGCTAGATCCACTAATCAGCCCCAGCATTTT. As protein: CSARSTNQPQHF.

This clonotype turned up a few times. The chain joins TRBV20-1 to TRBJ1-6; D not certain. The CDR3 runs 17 residues. Deletions cut 3 bases from V and 1 base from J, with 16 bases between. The germline CDR1 and CDR2 sequences are DFQATT and SNEGSKA (reference sequence). CDR3: CSARDLGMGSYNSPLHF. For the CDR3, the DNA is TGCAGTGCTAGGGATCTCGGGATGGGGTCCTATAATTCACCCCTCCACTTT.

This clonotype was observed a few times. The chain recombines TRBV11-3 with TRBJ2-2; maybe TRBD2 (6 bases). The V and J ends lost 5 bases and 0 bases respectively, with 16 bases between them. The germline V gene encodes CDR1 SGHNT and CDR2 YENEEA. The CDR3 has 17 residues. Written as DNA, the CDR3 is TGTGCCAGCAGCCCATCATTGACGGGGGCGAACACCGGGGAGCTGTTTTTT. Translated, it gives CASSPSLTGANTGELFF.

This clonotype was seen a few times. CDR3 region: CASSRTPTSGENEQFF. In nucleotides, the CDR3 is TGTGCCAGCAGCCGAACACCAACTAGCGGGGAAAATGAGCAGTTCTTC. The chain employs TRBV5-4 and TRBJ2-1; 10 bases fit TRBD2. Germline V gene data show CDR1 as SGHNT and CDR2 as YYREEE (reference sequence). The trim removed 4 bases at V and 7 bases at J, leaving 11 bases unmatched. This CDR3 is 16 amino acids long.

The table lists this clonotype with many counts. This chain links TRBV5-1 with TRBJ1-1; unclear D gene. The V gene lost 1 base and the J gene lost 0 bases, with 4 bases spanning the gap. Germline values: CDR1 SGHRS, CDR2 YFSETQ. There are 13 residues in the CDR3. Written as DNA, the CDR3 is TGCGCCAGCAGCTTGTCGGTGAACACTGAAGCTTTCTTT. Translation gives CASSLSVNTEAFF.

This clonotype was seen more than once but under ten times. The rearrangement uses TRBV12-3 or TRBV12-4 and TRBJ1-5, with a weak D call TRBD1 (6 bases). The CDR3 runs to 13 residues. Trimming stripped 6 bases from V and 3 bases from J, with 9 bases between. The CDR3 protein is CASRYRDNQPQHF. CDR3 DNA: TGTGCCAGCAGGTACAGGGACAATCAGCCCCAGCATTTT.

The chain employs TRBV29-1 and TRBJ2-7, with 9 bases lining up with TRBD1. The CDR3 runs to 19 residues. V was clipped by 1 base and J by 2 bases; unmatched bases: 18. Per the germline V gene, CDR1 is SQVTM and CDR2 is ANQGSEA. CDR3 in DNA: TGCAGCGTTGAAGTGGGGCTCCCCTGGACAGGGGATGGGGCCTACGAGCAGTACTTC. It encodes CSVEVGLPWTGDGAYEQYF.

There are many counts of this clonotype. The rearrangement uses TRBV5-1 and TRBJ2-7, with TRBD2 identical over 11 bases. Germline V gene sequence: CDR1 SGHRS, CDR2 YFSETQ. The CDR3 length is 14 residues. With 2 bases clipped from V and 5 bases from J, the junction kept 3 bases outside the gene matches. CDR3 sequence: CASSLLAGANEQYF. The CDR3 DNA reads as TGCGCCAGCAGCTTACTAGCGGGAGCTAACGAGCAGTACTTC.

This clonotype came up a few times. The chain links TRBV5-6 to TRBJ1-2, with D tentatively TRBD1 (5 bases). V lost 0 bases to trimming and J lost 5 bases, with 11 bases between them. Germline lookup yields CDR1 SGHDT and CDR2 YYEEEE. The CDR3 consists of 14 residues. The CDR3 reads CASSLERGGYGYTF. CDR3 nucleotide sequence: TGTGCCAGCAGCTTGGAAAGGGGAGGATATGGCTACACCTTC.

V usage is TRBV5-6 and J usage is TRBJ1-4; D not certain. Germline CDR1 is SGHDT and CDR2 is YYEEEE. The ends were cut back, 2 bases at V and 5 bases at J, with 10 bases in the middle. There are 14 residues in the CDR3. The CDR3 bases are TGTGCCAGCAGCTTCGACACTCCCAATGAAAAACTGTTTTTT. Translating gives CASSFDTPNEKLFF.

Ten or more counts support this clonotype. The chain is built from TRBV20-1 and TRBJ1-1; D ambiguous. The CDR3 is 15 amino acids. Germline CDR1 DFQATT, CDR2 SNEGSKA (reference sequence). V shed 0 bases and J shed 0 bases, with 11 bases lying between them. This CDR3 reads CSARDLSYMNTEAFF. The CDR3 nucleotides read TGCAGTGCTAGAGATCTGTCTTACATGAACACTGAAGCTTTCTTT.

The gene calls are TRBV20-1 and TRBJ2-5, with D perhaps matching TRBD2 (6 bases). This CDR3 is 13 amino acids long. CDR1 is DFQATT, CDR2 SNEGSKA, per germline (reference sequence). With 4 bases removed from V and 2 bases from J, the gap between germline ends came to 11 bases. The CDR3 bases are TGCAGTGCTACCGGGAGCAGGCAAGAGACCCAGTACTTC. This translates into CSATGSRQETQYF.

This clonotype was counted ten times or more. This chain links TRBV5-1 with TRBJ2-1, with 7 bases fitting TRBD1. V lost 4 bases, J lost 2 bases, and 6 bases stayed unmatched. The CDR3 sequence is 15 residues long. Germline CDR1 is SGHRS and CDR2 is YFSETQ. This CDR3 is CASSLQGDPYNEQFF. CDR3 coding DNA: TGCGCCAGCAGCCTGCAGGGGGACCCCTACAATGAGCAGTTCTTC. Full variable domain (rest looked up from reference TRBV5-1 and TRBJ2-1): KAGVTQTPRYLIKTRGQQVTLSCSPISGHRSVSWYQQTPGQGLQFLFEYFSETQRNKGNFPGRFSGRQFSNSRSEMNVSTLELGDSALYLCASSLQGDPYNEQFFGPGTRLTVL.

Many counts were recorded for this clonotype. The chain is built from TRBV7-2 and TRBJ2-7; 7 bases agree with TRBD1. J lost 4 bases, V lost 6 bases, and 3 bases had no gene match. CDR1 is SGHTA, CDR2 FQGNSA, per germline. The CDR3 runs 12 residues. In nucleotides, the CDR3 is TGTGCCAGCAGTTCACAGGGGTACGAGCAGTACTTC. Translated, it gives CASSSQGYEQYF.